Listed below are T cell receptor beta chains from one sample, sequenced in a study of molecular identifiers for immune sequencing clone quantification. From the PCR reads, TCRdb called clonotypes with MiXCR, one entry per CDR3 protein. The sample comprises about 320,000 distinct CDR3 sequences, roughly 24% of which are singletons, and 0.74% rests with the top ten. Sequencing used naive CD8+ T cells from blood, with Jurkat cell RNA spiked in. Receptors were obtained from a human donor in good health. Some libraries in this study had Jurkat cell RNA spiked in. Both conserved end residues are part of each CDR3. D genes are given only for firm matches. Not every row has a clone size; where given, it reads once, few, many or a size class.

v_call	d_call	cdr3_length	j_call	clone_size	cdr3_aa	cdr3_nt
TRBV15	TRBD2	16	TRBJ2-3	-	CATSRDRGGLKDTQYF	TGTGCCACCAGCAGAGATCGGGGGGGCCTCAAGGATACGCAGTATTTT
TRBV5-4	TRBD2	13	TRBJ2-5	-	CASRPTSLETQYF	TGTGCCAGCCGCCCGACTAGCCTCGAGACCCAGTACTTC
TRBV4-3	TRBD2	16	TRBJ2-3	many	CASSPSTSASTDTQYF	TGCGCCAGCAGCCCATCGACTAGCGCTAGCACAGATACGCAGTATTTT
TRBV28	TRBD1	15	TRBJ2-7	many	CASRPQGVSPYEQYF	TGTGCCAGCAGACCCCAGGGGGTGAGCCCCTACGAGCAGTACTTC
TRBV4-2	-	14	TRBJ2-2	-	CASSQDGGDGELLF	TGTGCCAGCAGCCAGGACGGAGGGGACGGGGAGCTGCTTTTT
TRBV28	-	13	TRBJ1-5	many	CASSWTENQPQHF	TGTGCCAGCAGTTGGACAGAAAATCAGCCCCAGCATTTT
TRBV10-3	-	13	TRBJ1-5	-	CAISDPGTQFQHF	TGTGCCATCAGTGATCCCGGGACCCAATTCCAGCATTTT
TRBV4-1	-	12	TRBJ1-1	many	CASSQDPGEAFF	TGCGCCAGCAGCCAAGATCCTGGTGAAGCTTTCTTT
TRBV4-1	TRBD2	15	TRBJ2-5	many	CASSQRTSGQETQYF	TGCGCCAGCAGCCAACGGACTAGCGGCCAAGAGACCCAGTACTTC
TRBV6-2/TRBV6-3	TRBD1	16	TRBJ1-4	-	CASSYDPGQRNEKLFF	TGTGCCAGCAGTTACGATCCGGGACAGCGTAATGAAAAACTGTTTTTT
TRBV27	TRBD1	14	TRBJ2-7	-	CASSFTGGSDEQYF	TGTGCCAGCAGTTTTACAGGGGGCAGCGACGAGCAGTACTTC
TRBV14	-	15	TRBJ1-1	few	CASSQVSGADTEAFF	TGTGCCAGCAGCCAAGTATCAGGGGCGGACACTGAAGCTTTCTTT
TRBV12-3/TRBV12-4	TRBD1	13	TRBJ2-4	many	CASSLDRNDIQYF	TGTGCCAGCAGTTTGGACAGGAATGACATTCAGTACTTC
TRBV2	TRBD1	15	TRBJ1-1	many	CASSEATGLNTEAFF	TGTGCCAGCAGTGAAGCGACAGGGTTGAACACTGAAGCTTTCTTT
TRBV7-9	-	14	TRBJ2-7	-	CASSLVGEPYEQYF	TGTGCCAGCAGCTTAGTGGGGGAACCCTACGAGCAGTACTTC
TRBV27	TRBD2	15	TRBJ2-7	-	CASSSSAGGPYEQYF	TGTGCCAGCAGTTCATCGGCGGGAGGCCCCTACGAGCAGTACTTC
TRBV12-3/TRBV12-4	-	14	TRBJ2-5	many	CASLPLAGGETQYF	TGTGCCTCCCTCCCACTAGCAGGAGGAGAGACCCAGTACTTC
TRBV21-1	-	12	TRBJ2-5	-	CAALGSKETQYF	TGTGCCGCATTGGGGTCGAAAGAGACCCAGTACTTC
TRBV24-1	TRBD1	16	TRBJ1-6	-	CATSAIDREFNSPLHF	TGTGCCACCAGCGCCATCGACAGGGAATTTAATTCACCCCTCCACTTT
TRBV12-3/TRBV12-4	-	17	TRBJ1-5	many	CASSSFPGPFSNQPQHF	TGTGCCAGCAGTTCATTCCCGGGACCCTTTAGCAATCAGCCCCAGCATTTT
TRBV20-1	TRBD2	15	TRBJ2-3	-	CSARPRTSGTDTQYF	TGCAGTGCTAGACCGCGGACTAGCGGTACAGATACGCAGTATTTT
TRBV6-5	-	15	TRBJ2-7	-	CASSYGSGENYEQYF	TGTGCCAGCAGTTACGGGTCAGGGGAAAATTACGAGCAGTACTTC
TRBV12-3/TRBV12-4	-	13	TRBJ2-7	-	CASSFPPGVEQYF	TGTGCCAGCAGTTTCCCCCCCGGGGTCGAGCAGTACTTC
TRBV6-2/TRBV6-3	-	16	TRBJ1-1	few	CASSYNVPLGNTEAFF	TGTGCCAGCAGTTACAACGTACCTCTCGGAAACACTGAAGCTTTCTTT
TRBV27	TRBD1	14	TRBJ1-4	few	CASNIRGPGEKLFF	TGTGCCAGTAACATCAGGGGGCCTGGCGAAAAACTGTTTTTT
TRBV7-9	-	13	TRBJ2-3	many	CASSFEASGTQYF	TGTGCCAGCAGCTTCGAAGCGTCCGGTACGCAGTATTTT
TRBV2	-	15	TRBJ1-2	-	CASSGRLMGNYGYTF	TGTGCCAGCAGTGGCAGGTTGATGGGCAACTATGGCTACACCTTC
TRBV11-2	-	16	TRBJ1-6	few	CASSFSGPSTNSPLHF	TGTGCCAGCAGCTTTTCAGGGCCTTCCACTAATTCACCCCTCCACTTT
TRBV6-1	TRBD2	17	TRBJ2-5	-	CASSDGTSGGVKETQYF	TGTGCCAGCAGTGACGGGACTAGCGGGGGGGTCAAAGAGACCCAGTACTTC
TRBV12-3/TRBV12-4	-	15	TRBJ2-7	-	CASSLGQGPAYGQYF	TGTGCCAGCAGTTTAGGTCAGGGCCCTGCCTACGGGCAGTACTTC
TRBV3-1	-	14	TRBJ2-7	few	CASSQVWGAYEQYF	TGTGCCAGCAGCCAAGTTTGGGGCGCCTACGAGCAGTACTTC
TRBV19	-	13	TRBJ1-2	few	CASSIQGDYGYTF	TGTGCCAGTAGTATCCAGGGAGACTATGGCTACACCTTC
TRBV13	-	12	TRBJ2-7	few	CASSLDRVEQYF	TGTGCCAGCAGCTTAGACAGGGTCGAGCAGTACTTC
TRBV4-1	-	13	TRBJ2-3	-	CASSQDVSYTQYF	TGCGCCAGCAGCCAAGATGTTTCATATACGCAGTATTTT
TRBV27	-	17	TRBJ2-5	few	CASSPIRLSGGAETQYF	TGTGCCAGCAGTCCTATCAGACTTAGCGGCGGGGCAGAGACCCAGTACTTC
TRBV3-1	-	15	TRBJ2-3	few	CASSQDRGNTDTQYF	TGTGCCAGCAGCCAAGACCGGGGGAACACAGATACGCAGTATTTT
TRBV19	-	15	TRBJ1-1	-	CASSPDGGWGTEASF	TGTGCCAGTAGTCCAGATGGGGGCTGGGGCACTGAAGCTTCCTTT
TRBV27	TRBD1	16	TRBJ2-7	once	CASSLSGGGVTYEQYF	TGTGCCAGCAGTCTTTCAGGGGGTGGGGTGACCTACGAGCAGTACTTC
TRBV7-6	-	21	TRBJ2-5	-	CASSLVSLLRLPGTLQETQYF	TGTGCCAGCAGCTTAGTCTCGCTACTACGCCTTCCCGGGACACTCCAAGAGACCCAGTACTTC
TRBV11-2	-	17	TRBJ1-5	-	CASSPGSTSLSNQPQHF	TGTGCCAGCAGCCCCGGGTCCACATCCTTAAGCAATCAGCCCCAGCATTTT
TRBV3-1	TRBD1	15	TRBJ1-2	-	CASSGGQVLGYGYTF	TGTGCCAGCAGCGGAGGACAGGTCTTGGGCTATGGCTACACCTTC
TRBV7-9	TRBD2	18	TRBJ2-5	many	CASSLVYLGEGPQETQYF	TGTGCCAGCAGCTTAGTCTATTTGGGGGAGGGCCCCCAAGAGACCCAGTACTTC
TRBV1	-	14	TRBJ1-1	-	CTSSQGQASPEAFF	TGCACCAGCAGCCAAGGGCAGGCATCCCCTGAAGCTTTCTTT
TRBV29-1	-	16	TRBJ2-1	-	CSVVLPGDLLYNEQFF	TGCAGCGTTGTGTTACCAGGGGACCTTCTCTACAATGAGCAGTTCTTC
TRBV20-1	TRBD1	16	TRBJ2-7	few	CSARVGFGTGPYEQYF	TGCAGTGCTAGGGTTGGCTTCGGGACAGGACCCTACGAGCAGTACTTC
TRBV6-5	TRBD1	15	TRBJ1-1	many	CASSYIYRGVTEAFF	TGTGCCAGCAGTTACATCTACAGGGGTGTGACTGAAGCTTTCTTT
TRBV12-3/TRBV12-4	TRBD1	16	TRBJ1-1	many	CASSLKTGRMNTEAFF	TGTGCCAGCAGTTTAAAGACAGGGCGAATGAACACTGAAGCTTTCTTT
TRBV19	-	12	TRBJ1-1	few	CASSLGLSEAFF	TGTGCCAGTAGTTTGGGACTTAGTGAAGCTTTCTTT
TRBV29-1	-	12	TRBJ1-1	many	CSVFKGGTEAFF	TGCAGCGTTTTTAAGGGGGGAACTGAAGCTTTCTTT
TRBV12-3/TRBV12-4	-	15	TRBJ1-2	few	CASSSPVQGNYGYTF	TGTGCCAGCAGCTCCCCGGTCCAGGGCAACTATGGCTACACCTTC
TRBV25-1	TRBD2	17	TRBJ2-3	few	CASSDLPGLAGTDTQYF	TGTGCCAGCAGTGACCTCCCGGGACTAGCGGGCACAGATACGCAGTATTTT
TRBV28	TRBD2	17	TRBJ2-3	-	CASSPGGGRGTTDTQYF	TGTGCCAGCAGCCCCGGCGGGGGGCGGGGGACCACAGATACGCAGTATTTT
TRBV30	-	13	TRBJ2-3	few	CAWSVGFGDTQYF	TGTGCCTGGAGTGTAGGTTTCGGAGATACGCAGTATTTT
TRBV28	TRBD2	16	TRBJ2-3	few	CASSYGLAGEADTQYF	TGTGCCAGCAGTTATGGACTAGCGGGAGAAGCAGATACGCAGTATTTT